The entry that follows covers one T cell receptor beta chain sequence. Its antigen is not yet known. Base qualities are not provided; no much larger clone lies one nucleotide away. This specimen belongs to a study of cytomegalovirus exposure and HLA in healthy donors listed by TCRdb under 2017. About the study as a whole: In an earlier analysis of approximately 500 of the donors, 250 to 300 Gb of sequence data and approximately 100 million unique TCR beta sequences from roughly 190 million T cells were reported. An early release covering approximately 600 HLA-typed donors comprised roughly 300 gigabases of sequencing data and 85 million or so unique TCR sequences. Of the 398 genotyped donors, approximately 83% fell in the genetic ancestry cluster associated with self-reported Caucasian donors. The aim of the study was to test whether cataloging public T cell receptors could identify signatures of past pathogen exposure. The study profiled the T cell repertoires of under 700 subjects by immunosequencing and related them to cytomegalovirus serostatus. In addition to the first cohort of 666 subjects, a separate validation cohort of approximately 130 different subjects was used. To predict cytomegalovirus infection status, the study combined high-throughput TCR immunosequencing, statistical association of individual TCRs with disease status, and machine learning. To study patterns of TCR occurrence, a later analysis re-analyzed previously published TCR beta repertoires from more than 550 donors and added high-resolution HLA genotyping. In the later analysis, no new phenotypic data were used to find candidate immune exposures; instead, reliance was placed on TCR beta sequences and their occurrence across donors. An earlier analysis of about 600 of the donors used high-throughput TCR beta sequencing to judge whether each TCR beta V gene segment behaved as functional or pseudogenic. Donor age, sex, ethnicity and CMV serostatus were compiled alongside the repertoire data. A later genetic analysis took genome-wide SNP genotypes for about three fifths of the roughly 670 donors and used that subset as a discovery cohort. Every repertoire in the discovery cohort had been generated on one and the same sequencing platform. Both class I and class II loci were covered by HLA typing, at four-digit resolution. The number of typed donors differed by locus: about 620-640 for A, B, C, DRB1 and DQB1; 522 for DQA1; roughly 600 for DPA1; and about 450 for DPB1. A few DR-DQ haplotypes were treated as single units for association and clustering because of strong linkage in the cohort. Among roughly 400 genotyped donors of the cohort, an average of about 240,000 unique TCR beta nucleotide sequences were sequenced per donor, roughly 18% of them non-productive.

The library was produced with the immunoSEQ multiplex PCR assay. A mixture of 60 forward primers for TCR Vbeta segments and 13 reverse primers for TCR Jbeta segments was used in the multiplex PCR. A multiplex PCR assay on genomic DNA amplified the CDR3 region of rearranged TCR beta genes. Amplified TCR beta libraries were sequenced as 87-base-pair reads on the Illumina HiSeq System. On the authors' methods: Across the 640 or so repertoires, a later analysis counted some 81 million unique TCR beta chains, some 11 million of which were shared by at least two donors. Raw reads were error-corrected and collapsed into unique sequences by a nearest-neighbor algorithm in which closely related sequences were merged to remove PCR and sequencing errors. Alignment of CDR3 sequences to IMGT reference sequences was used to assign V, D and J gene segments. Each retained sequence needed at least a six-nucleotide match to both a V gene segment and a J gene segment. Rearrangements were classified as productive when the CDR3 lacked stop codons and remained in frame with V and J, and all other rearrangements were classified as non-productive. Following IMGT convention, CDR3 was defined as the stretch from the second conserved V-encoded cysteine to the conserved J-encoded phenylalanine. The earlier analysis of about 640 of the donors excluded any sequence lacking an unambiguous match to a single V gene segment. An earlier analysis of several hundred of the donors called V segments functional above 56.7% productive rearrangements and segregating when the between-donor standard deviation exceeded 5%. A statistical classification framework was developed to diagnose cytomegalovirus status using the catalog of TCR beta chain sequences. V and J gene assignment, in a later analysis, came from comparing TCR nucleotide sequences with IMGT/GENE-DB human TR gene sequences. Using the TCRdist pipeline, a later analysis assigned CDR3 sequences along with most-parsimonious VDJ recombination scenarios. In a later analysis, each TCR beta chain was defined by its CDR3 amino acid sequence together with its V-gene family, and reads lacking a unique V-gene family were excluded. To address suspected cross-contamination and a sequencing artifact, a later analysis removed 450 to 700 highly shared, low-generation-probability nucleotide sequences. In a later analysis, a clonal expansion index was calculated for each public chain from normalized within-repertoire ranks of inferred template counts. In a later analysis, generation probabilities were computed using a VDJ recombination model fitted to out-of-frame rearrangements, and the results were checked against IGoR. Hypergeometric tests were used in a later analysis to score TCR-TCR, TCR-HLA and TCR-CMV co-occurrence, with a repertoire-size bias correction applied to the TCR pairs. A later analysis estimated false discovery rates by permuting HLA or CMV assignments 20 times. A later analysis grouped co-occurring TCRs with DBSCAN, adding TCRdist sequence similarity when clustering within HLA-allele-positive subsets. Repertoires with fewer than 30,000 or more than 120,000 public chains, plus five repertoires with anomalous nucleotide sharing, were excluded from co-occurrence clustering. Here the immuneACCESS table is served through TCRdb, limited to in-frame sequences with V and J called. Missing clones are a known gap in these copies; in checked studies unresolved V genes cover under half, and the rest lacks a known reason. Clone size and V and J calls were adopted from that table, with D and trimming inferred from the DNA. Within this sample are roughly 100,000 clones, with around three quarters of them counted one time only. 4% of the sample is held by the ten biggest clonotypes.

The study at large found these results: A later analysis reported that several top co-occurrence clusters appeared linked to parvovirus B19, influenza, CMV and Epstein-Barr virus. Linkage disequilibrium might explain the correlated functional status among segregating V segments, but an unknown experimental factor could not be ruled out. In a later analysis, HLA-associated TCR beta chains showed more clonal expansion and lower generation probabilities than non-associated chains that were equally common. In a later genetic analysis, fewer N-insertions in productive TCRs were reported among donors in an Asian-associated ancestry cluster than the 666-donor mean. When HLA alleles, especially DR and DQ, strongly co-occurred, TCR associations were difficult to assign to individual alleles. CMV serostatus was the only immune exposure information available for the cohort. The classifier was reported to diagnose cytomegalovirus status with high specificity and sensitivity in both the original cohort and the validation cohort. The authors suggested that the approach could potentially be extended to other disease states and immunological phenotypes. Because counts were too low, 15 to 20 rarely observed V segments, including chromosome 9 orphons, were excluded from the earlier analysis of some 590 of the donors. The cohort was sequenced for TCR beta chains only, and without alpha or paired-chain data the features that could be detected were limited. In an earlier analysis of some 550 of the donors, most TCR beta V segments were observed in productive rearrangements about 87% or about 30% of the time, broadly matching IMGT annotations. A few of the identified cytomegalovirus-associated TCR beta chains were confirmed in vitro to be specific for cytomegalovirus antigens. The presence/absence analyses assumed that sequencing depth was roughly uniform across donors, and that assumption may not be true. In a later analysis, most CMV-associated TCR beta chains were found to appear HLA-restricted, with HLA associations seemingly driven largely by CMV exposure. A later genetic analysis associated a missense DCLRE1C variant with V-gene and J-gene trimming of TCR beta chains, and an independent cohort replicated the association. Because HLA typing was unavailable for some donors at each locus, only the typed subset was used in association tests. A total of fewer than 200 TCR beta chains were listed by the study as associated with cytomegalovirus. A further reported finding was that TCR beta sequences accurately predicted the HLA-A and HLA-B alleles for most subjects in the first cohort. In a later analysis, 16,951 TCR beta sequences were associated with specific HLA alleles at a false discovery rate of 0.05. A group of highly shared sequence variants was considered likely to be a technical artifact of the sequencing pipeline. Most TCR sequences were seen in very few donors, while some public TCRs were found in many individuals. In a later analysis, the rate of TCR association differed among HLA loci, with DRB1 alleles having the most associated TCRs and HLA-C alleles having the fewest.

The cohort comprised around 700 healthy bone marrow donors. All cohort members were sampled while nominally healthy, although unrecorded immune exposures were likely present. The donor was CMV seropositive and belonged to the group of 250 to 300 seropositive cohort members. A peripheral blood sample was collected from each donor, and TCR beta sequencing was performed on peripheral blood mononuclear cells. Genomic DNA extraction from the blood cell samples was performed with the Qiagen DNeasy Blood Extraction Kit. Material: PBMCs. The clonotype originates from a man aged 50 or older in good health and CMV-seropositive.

The sequenced DNA: TGTGCCAGCAGCCCCGGGGTAGCCCAAACCGGGGAGCTGTTTTTT. Its translation is CASSPGVAQTGELFF. The chain is assembled from TRBV7-3 and TRBJ2-2; TRBD2 is perhaps the D gene, given 5 matching bases. CDR1 and CDR2 are read off the germline V gene as SGHTA and FQGTGA. The trim is 5 bases for V and 5 bases for J, with a gap of 15 bases between the germline ends. The CDR3 runs 15 residues from the cysteine to the phenylalanine. Only the CDR3 region is kept as DNA, spanning 45 bases read in frame from base 1.